These T cell receptor beta chains were read from a single sample in a study of identical twins. TCRdb called the 5' RACE reads again in MiXCR, with one record for every CDR3 protein. This table holds some 630,000 distinct CDR3 sequences, around 7.5% found once. The same sample was also studied in work on yellow fever vaccine responses in identical twins.

Specimen: PBMCs. Receptor source: a woman aged 18-29 years in good health. CDR3s include the opening cysteine and the closing phenylalanine or tryptophan. D genes are given only for firm matches. The size field is filled for only some rows; it gives once, few, many or a size class.

V gene,clone size,J gene,D gene,CDR3 protein,CDR3 DNA
TRBV6-6,many,TRBJ1-3,NA,CASVGSGNTIYF,TGTGCCAGCGTGGGGTCCGGAAACACCATATATTTT
TRBV20-1,many,TRBJ2-7,TRBD1,CSAREGGQAAGEQYF,TGCAGTGCTAGAGAGGGGGGACAGGCAGCGGGCGAGCAGTACTTC
TRBV12-3/TRBV12-4,few,TRBJ2-7,NA,CASSFGDLSYEQYF,TGTGCCAGCAGTTTCGGGGATCTCTCCTACGAGCAGTACTTC
TRBV11-2,NA,TRBJ2-1,TRBD2,CASSLGLGEQFF,TGTGCCAGCAGCTTGGGACTAGGTGAGCAGTTCTTC
TRBV6-5,few,TRBJ2-1,NA,CASSYGLTGLDEQFF,TGTGCCAGCAGTTACGGATTGACAGGTCTCGATGAGCAGTTCTTC
TRBV6-1,NA,TRBJ1-2,NA,CASSPRGGNYGYTF,TGTGCCAGCAGCCCTCGCGGCGGTAACTATGGCTACACCTTC
TRBV28,many,TRBJ1-1,NA,CASHWGGLPNTEAFF,TGTGCCAGCCACTGGGGGGGATTGCCGAACACTGAAGCTTTCTTT
TRBV3-1,NA,TRBJ2-1,NA,CASSQDARPGFTYNEQFF,TGTGCCAGCAGCCAAGATGCCCGACCTGGCTTCACCTACAATGAGCAGTTCTTC
TRBV4-1,few,TRBJ2-2,TRBD2,CASSLRLAENTGELFF,TGCGCCAGCAGTCTCCGACTAGCGGAGAACACCGGGGAGCTGTTTTTT
TRBV2,NA,TRBJ2-3,TRBD2,CASSDRRGVTDTQYF,TGTGCCAGCAGTGATCGGCGGGGGGTCACAGATACGCAGTATTTT
TRBV2,NA,TRBJ2-2,TRBD1,CASRTGVLGGTGELFF,TGTGCCAGCAGGACAGGGGTTTTGGGAGGCACCGGGGAGCTGTTTTTT
TRBV29-1,many,TRBJ2-2,NA,CSVEDGSGPNTGELFF,TGCAGCGTTGAAGATGGGTCAGGACCGAACACCGGGGAGCTGTTTTTT
TRBV13,many,TRBJ2-7,TRBD2,CASSLSHGDYRSYEQYF,TGTGCCAGCAGCCTTAGTCACGGGGACTACCGCTCCTACGAGCAGTACTTC
TRBV4-1,few,TRBJ2-1,TRBD2,CASSLGLAGILGNEQFF,TGCGCCAGCAGCCTCGGACTAGCGGGAATTTTGGGCAATGAGCAGTTCTTC
TRBV10-3,many,TRBJ2-2,NA,CAISVGAGELFF,TGTGCCATCAGTGTAGGTGCCGGGGAGCTGTTTTTT
TRBV15,NA,TRBJ2-5,TRBD2,CATSRGRTSGRDGTRETQYF,TGTGCCACCAGCAGAGGGAGGACTAGCGGAAGAGATGGTACTCGAGAGACCCAGTACTTC